Included here is one TCR beta chain sequence, with context. The PCR contained 60 Vbeta and 13 Jbeta primers. The data were produced by immunoSEQ multiplex PCR, yet TCRdb's version contains in-frame clones alone and is incomplete. Of approximately 150,000 clones detected, roughly 80% appear once; the ten largest clones hold around 1.5%. The sample comes from a study of cytomegalovirus exposure and HLA in healthy donors. Study as a whole: One earlier analysis, a look at about 179 million T cells, found about 110 million unique TCR beta sequences.

The CDR3 runs to 15 residues. V lost 3 bases and J lost 0, with 9 bases in between. Germline CDR1 reads SNHLY; CDR2 reads FYNNEI. V gene TRBV2 combines with J gene TRBJ1-5; D is ambiguous. The receptor's source is a female donor in good health and CMV-seronegative. Input material: PBMCs. CDR3 coding DNA: TGTGCCAGCAGTGAGCAGGATTATAGCAATCAGCCCCAGCATTTT. It yields the protein CASSEQDYSNQPQHF.